The clone carrying this T cell receptor beta chain has a single count. Profiled with immunoSEQ multiplex PCR; TCRdb holds only in-frame clones, not every one. The top ten hold roughly 6.3% of the sample, which has tens of thousands of clones, approximately 90% seen once. This entry belongs to a study of T cell responses to AZD1222 COVID-19 vaccine. This CDR3 spans 16 amino acids. Germline loops: CDR1 KGHDR, CDR2 SFDVKD. With 2 bases removed from V and 2 bases from J, the gap between germline ends came to 13 bases. The sequenced sample was peripheral blood, obtained 28 days after the second dose of the MenACWY control vaccine. The genes are TRBV24-1 and TRBJ2-3; maybe TRBD2 (6 bases). This clonotype was sampled from an adult who received the MenACWY meningococcal vaccine as a control. CDR3 nucleotides: TGTGCCACCAGTGATTCGCCGGAGGGATTCACAGATACGCAGTATTTT. Encoded protein: CATSDSPEGFTDTQYF.